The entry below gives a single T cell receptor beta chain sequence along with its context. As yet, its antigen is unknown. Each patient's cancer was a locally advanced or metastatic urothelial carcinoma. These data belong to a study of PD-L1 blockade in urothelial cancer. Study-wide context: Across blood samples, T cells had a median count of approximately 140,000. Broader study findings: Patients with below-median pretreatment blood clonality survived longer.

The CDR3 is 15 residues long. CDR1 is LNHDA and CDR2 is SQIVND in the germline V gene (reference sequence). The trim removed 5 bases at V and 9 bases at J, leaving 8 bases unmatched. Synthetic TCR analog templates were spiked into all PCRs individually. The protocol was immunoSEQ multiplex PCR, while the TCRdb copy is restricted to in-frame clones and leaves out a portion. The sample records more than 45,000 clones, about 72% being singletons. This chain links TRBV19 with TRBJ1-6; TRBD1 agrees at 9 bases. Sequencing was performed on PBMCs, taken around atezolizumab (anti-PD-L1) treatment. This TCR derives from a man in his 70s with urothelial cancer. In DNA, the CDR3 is TGTGCCAGTAGTGTTCCGGGACAGGGAGGTTCACCCCTCCACTTT. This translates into CASSVPGQGGSPLHF.